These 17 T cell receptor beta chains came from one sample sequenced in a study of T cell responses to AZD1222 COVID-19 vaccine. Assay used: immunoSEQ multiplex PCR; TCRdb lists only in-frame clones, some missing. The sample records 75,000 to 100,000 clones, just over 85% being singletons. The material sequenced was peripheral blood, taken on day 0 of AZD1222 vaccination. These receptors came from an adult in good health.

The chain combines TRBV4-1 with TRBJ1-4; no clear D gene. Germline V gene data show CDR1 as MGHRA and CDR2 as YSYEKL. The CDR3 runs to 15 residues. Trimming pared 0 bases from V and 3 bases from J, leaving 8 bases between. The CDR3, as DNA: TGCGCCAGCAGCCAAGACGAAAGGTCTAATGAAAAACTGTTTTTT. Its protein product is CASSQDERSNEKLFF.

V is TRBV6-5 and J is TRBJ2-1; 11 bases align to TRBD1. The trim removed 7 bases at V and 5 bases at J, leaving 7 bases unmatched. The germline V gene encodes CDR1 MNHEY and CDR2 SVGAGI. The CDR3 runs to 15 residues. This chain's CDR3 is CASTNGQGANNEQFF. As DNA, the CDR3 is TGTGCCAGCACCAACGGACAGGGGGCCAACAATGAGCAGTTCTTC.

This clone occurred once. Here the CDR3 reads CASSSTGTRSTDTQYF. The CDR3 nucleotides read TGTGCCAGCAGTTCCACCGGGACGCGAAGCACAGATACGCAGTATTTT. The chain has TRBV6-5 and TRBJ2-3, with D perhaps being TRBD1 or TRBD2 (5 bases each). CDR3 length: 16 amino acids. CDR1 MNHEY and CDR2 SVGAGI come from the germline V gene. Trimming pared 4 bases from V and 0 bases from J, leaving 14 bases between.

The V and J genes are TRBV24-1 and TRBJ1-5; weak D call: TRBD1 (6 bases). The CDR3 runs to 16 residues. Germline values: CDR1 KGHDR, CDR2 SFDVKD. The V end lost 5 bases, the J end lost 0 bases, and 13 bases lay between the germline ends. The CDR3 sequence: CATSGGGGDSNQPQHF. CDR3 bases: TGTGCCACCAGTGGAGGGGGGGGAGATAGCAATCAGCCCCAGCATTTT.

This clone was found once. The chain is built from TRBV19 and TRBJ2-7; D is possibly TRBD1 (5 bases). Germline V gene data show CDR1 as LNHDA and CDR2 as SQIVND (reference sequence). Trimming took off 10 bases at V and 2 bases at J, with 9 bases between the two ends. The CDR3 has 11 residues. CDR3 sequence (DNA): TGTGCCACCGAGACAGCCTACGAGCAGTACTTC. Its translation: CATETAYEQYF.

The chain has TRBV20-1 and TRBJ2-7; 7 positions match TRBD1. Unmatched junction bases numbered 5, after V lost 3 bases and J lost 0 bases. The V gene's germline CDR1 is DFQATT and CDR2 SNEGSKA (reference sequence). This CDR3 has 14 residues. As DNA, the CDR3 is TGCAGTGCTAGTAAGGGGACAGTCTCCTACGAGCAGTACTTC. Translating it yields CSASKGTVSYEQYF.

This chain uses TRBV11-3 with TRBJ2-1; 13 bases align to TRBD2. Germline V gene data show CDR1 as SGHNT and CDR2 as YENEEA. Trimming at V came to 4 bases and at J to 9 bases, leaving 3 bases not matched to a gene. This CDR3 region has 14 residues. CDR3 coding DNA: TGTGCCAGCAGCTCTCGACTAGCGGGGGGTGAGCAGTTCTTC. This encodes CASSSRLAGGEQFF.

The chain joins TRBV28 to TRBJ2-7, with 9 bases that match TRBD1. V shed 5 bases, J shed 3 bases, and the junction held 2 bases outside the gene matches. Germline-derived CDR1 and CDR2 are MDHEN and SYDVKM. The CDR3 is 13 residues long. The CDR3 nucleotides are TGTGCCAGCAGTCCGACAGGGGGCTACGAGCAGTACTTC. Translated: CASSPTGGYEQYF.

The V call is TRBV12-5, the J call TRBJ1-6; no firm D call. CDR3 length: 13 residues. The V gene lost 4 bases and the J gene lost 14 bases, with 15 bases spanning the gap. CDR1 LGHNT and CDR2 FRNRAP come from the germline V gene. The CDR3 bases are TGTGCTAGTGGTTCGGACCAAACAAGAGCCCTCCACTTT. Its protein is CASGSDQTRALHF.

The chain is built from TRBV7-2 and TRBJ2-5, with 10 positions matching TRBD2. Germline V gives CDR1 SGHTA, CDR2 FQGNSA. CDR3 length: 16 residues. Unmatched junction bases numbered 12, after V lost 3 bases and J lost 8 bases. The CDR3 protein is CASSFSGRTPQETQYF. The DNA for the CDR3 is TGTGCCAGCAGCTTTAGCGGGAGGACGCCCCAGGAAACCCAGTACTTC.

The CDR3 coding sequence is TGTGCCAGCAGCGGCACGATTGGGGGGACAGGGCAACCTGGGGAGACCCAGTACTTC. It encodes CASSGTIGGTGQPGETQYF. The gene calls are TRBV5-4 and TRBJ2-5; 9 bases are shared with TRBD1. This CDR3 comprises 19 residues. V shed 4 bases, J shed 5 bases, and the junction held 21 bases outside the gene matches. Germline values: CDR1 SGHNT, CDR2 YYREEE (reference sequence).

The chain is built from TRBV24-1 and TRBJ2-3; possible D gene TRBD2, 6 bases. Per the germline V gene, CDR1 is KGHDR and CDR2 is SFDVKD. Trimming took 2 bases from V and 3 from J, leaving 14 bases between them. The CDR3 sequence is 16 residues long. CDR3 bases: TGTGCCACCAGTGATTCTCCGGGTAGCGGTACAGATACGCAGTATTTT. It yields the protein CATSDSPGSGTDTQYF.

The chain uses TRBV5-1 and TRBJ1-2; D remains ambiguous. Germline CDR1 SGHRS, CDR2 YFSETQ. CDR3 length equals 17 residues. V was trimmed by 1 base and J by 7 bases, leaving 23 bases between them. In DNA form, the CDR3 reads TGCGCCAGCAGCTTGAGTCCGGACTTTGTCCTAATGGGTGGCTACACCTTC. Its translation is CASSLSPDFVLMGGYTF. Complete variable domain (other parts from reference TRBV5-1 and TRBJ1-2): KAGVTQTPRYLIKTRGQQVTLSCSPISGHRSVSWYQQTPGQGLQFLFEYFSETQRNKGNFPGRFSGRQFSNSRSEMNVSTLELGDSALYLCASSLSPDFVLMGGYTFGSGTRLTVV.

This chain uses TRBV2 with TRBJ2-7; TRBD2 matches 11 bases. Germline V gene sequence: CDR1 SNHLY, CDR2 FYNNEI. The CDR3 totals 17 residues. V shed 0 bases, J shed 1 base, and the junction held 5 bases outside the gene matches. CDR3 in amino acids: CASSEAPLAGGSYEQYF. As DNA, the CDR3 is TGTGCCAGCAGTGAAGCCCCCCTAGCGGGAGGTTCCTACGAGCAGTACTTC.

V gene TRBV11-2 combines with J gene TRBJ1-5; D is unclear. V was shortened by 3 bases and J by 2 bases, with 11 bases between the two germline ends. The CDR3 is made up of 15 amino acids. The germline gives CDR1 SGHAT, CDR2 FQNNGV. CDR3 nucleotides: TGTGCCAGCAGCTTCAACTCTATGGGCAATCAGCCCCAGCATTTT. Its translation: CASSFNSMGNQPQHF.

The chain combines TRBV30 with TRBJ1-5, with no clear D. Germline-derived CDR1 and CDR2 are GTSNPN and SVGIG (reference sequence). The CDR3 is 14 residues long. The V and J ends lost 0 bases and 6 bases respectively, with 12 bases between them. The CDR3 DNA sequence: TGTGCCTGGAGTGTAGCGCGAGGGAGTCAGCCCCAGCATTTT. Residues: CAWSVARGSQPQHF.

The CDR3 is CATSDFFPGQGALNEQYF. Written as DNA, the CDR3 is TGTGCCACCAGTGATTTCTTCCCGGGACAGGGGGCGCTTAACGAGCAGTACTTC. The chain combines TRBV24-1 with TRBJ2-7; 12 bases are shared with TRBD1. CDR1 KGHDR and CDR2 SFDVKD come from the germline V gene. The V and J ends lost 1 base and 5 bases, in that order; junction bases with no gene match: 11. CDR3 length: 18 residues.